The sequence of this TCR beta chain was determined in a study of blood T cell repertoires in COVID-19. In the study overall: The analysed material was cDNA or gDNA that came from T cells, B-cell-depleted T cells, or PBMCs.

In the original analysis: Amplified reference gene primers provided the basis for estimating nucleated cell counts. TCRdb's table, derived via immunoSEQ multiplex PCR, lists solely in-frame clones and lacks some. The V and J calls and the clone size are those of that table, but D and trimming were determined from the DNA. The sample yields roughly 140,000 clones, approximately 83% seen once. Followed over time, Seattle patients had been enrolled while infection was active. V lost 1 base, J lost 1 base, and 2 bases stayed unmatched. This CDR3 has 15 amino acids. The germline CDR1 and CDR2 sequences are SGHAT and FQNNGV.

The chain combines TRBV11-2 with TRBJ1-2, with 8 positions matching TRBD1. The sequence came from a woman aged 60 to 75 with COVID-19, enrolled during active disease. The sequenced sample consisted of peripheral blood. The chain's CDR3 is CASSLGTGHNYGYTF. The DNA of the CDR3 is TGTGCCAGCAGCTTAGGGACAGGGCATAACTATGGCTACACCTTC.